One and the same sample provided the 25 T cell receptor beta chains below, sequenced in a study of T cell responses to AZD1222 COVID-19 vaccine. Data came from immunoSEQ multiplex PCR; TCRdb stores just in-frame clones and leaves some out. The table lists approximately 67,000 clones, 83% of them singletons, with 5.5% to 7% in the top ten. This sample comprised peripheral blood, obtained 28 days after the second AZD1222 dose. These TCRs come from an adult who received the AZD1222 COVID-19 vaccine.

This sequence joins TRBV3-1 (or the pseudogene TRBV3-2) and TRBJ1-5; 7 bases line up with TRBD1. V trimming: 0 bases; J trimming: 7 bases; junction bases outside the gene matches: 6. CDR1 and CDR2 from the germline V gene are LGHDT and YNNKEL (reference sequence). The CDR3 consists of 15 residues. The CDR3 DNA reads as TGTGCCAGCAGCCAAGACGTAGGGGGCGGACAGCCCCAGCATTTT. It specifies CASSQDVGGGQPQHF.

The sample holds one count of this clone. The genes are TRBV14 and TRBJ1-1; D not certain. Trimming pared 3 bases from V and 2 bases from J, leaving 10 bases between. Germline CDR1 and CDR2: SGHDN and FVKESK. There are 14 residues in the CDR3. This CDR3 is CASSQSQFNTEAFF. For the CDR3, the DNA is TGTGCCAGCAGCCAGTCGCAGTTTAACACTGAAGCTTTCTTT.

The chain combines TRBV19 with TRBJ1-1; D remains unclear. Trimming shortened V by 7 bases and J by 6 bases, and 18 bases separated the two germline ends. Germline V gene sequence: CDR1 LNHDA, CDR2 SQIVND (reference sequence). CDR3 length: 14 residues. The CDR3 bases are TGTGCCAGTACCCCTTCTGGCATAAGGGCTGAAGCTTTCTTT. It codes for CASTPSGIRAEAFF.

This chain connects TRBV20-1 to TRBJ1-6, with 8 nucleotides matching TRBD1. Germline V gene sequence: CDR1 DFQATT, CDR2 SNEGSKA (reference sequence). The ends lost 3 bases at V and 9 bases at J; junction bases unmatched: 10. The CDR3 is 15 amino acids. CDR3 nucleotide sequence: TGCAGTGCTAGTCCCGGAGGGACAGGAAGTTCACCCCTCCACTTT. Encoded protein: CSASPGGTGSSPLHF.

The V and J genes are TRBV18 and TRBJ1-1; D gene uncertain. CDR1 KGHSH and CDR2 LQKENI come from the germline V gene. V was shortened by 6 bases and J by 1 base, with 12 bases between the two germline ends. The CDR3 loop spans 14 amino acids. The DNA of the CDR3 is TGTGCCAGCTCGCGGTTGAGTGAGAACACTGAAGCTTTCTTT. It yields the protein CASSRLSENTEAFF.

The chain employs TRBV27 and TRBJ1-2; TRBD1 might be the D (6 bases). Deletions cut 5 bases from V and 4 bases from J, with 14 bases between. CDR1 and CDR2 (germline): MNHEY, SMNVEV (reference sequence). CDR3 length: 14 residues. CDR3 amino acids: CASSPAGHSYGYTF. The CDR3 DNA reads TGTGCCAGCAGTCCCGCGGGACACTCCTATGGCTACACCTTC.

The chain recombines TRBV5-4 with TRBJ2-5; 9 bases line up with TRBD2. The ends lost 1 base at V and 2 bases at J; junction bases unmatched: 6. Germline values: CDR1 SGHNT, CDR2 YYREEE (reference sequence). The CDR3 loop spans 16 amino acids. The DNA of the CDR3 is TGTGCCAGCAGCTTGAATCCAGCGGGGGGACAAGAGACCCAGTACTTC. It is translated as CASSLNPAGGQETQYF. Complete variable domain (other parts from reference TRBV5-4 and TRBJ2-5): ETGVTQSPTHLIKTRGQQVTLRCSSQSGHNTVSWYQQALGQGPQFIFQYYREEENGRGNFPPRFSGLQFPNYSSELNVNALELDDSALYLCASSLNPAGGQETQYFGPGTRLLVL.

J is TRBJ2-1 and V is TRBV11-2; 7 positions agree with TRBD1. The length of the CDR3 is 16 residues. After removal of 5 bases from V and 3 bases from J, the junction contained 10 bases not matched to a gene. Germline values: CDR1 SGHAT, CDR2 FQNNGV. The CDR3 loop reads CASSGTELSYYNEQFF. CDR3 DNA: TGTGCCAGCAGCGGGACAGAACTCTCCTACTACAATGAGCAGTTCTTC. Supplemented by reference TRBV11-2 and TRBJ2-1, the full variable domain reads EAGVAQSPRYKIIEKRQSVAFWCNPISGHATLYWYQQILGQGPKLLIQFQNNGVVDDSQLPKDRFSAERLKGVDSTLKIQPAKLEDSAVYLCASSGTELSYYNEQFFGPGTRLTVL.

The chain combines TRBV19 with TRBJ1-5, with TRBD1 matching 7 bases. The germline CDR1 and CDR2 sequences are LNHDA and SQIVND (reference sequence). This CDR3 has 16 residues. Germline trimming cut 5 bases from V and 0 bases from J; bases unmatched to any gene: 7. The chain's CDR3 is CASSPRQGTSNQPQHF. DNA for the CDR3: TGTGCCAGTAGTCCGAGACAGGGAACTAGCAATCAGCCCCAGCATTTT. Complete variable domain (other parts from reference TRBV19 and TRBJ1-5): DGGITQSPKYLFRKEGQNVTLSCEQNLNHDAMYWYRQDPGQGLRLIYYSQIVNDFQKGDIAEGYSVSREKKESFPLTVTSAQKNPTAFYLCASSPRQGTSNQPQHFGDGTRLSIL.

This clone was detected only once. This chain connects TRBV7-2 to TRBJ2-7; no definite D call. Germline V lookup: CDR1 SGHTA, CDR2 FQGNSA. V was pared by 2 bases and J by 3 bases, with 8 bases between. The CDR3 covers 13 residues. The CDR3 loop is CASSLSEFYEQYF. DNA of the CDR3: TGTGCCAGCAGCTTAAGCGAGTTCTACGAGCAGTACTTC.

The chain is built from TRBV7-2 and TRBJ1-6; TRBD1 matches at 9 bases. Per germline, CDR1 SGHTA and CDR2 FQGNSA. Unmatched junction bases numbered 4, after V lost 5 bases and J lost 8 bases. The CDR3 runs to 14 residues. The CDR3 protein is CASSDGTGYSPLHF. The DNA for the CDR3 is TGTGCCAGCAGCGACGGGACAGGGTATTCACCCCTCCACTTT.

This clone was recorded a few times. The chain joins TRBV6-2 or TRBV6-3 to TRBJ2-7; no reliable D call. Germline V gene sequence: CDR1 MNHEY, CDR2 SVGEGT. Trimming removed 0 bases at V and 3 bases at J, with 6 bases between. This CDR3 is built from 13 residues. In nucleotides, the CDR3 is TGTGCCAGCAGTTACTCGGCGCGCTACGAGCAGTACTTC. This encodes CASSYSARYEQYF.

The chain has TRBV11-2 and TRBJ1-2; D gene uncertain. CDR1 is SGHAT and CDR2 is FQNNGV in the germline V gene. V gave up 4 bases and J gave up 3 bases, with 6 bases separating them. The CDR3 consists of 12 residues. The CDR3 coding sequence is TGTGCCAGCAGCTCCTCGGACTATGGCTACACCTTC. The encoded protein is CASSSSDYGYTF.

This CDR3 reads CASSWGWGYEQYF. For the CDR3, the DNA is TGTGCCAGCAGTTGGGGTTGGGGCTACGAGCAGTACTTC. This sequence joins TRBV27 and TRBJ2-7; unclear D gene. Per the germline V gene, CDR1 is MNHEY and CDR2 is SMNVEV (reference sequence). V was cut by 4 bases and J by 3 bases, with 10 bases left in between. The CDR3 runs 13 residues.

This chain connects TRBV11-1 to TRBJ1-1; 11 nucleotides align to TRBD1. The CDR3 extends over 15 amino acids. V gave up 3 bases and J gave up 5 bases; unmatched junction bases: 5. CDR1 and CDR2 from the germline V gene are SGHAT and FQDESV (reference sequence). CDR3 in DNA: TGTGCCAGCAGCTTGGGGACAGGGGGGGGAACTGAAGCTTTCTTT. Translating it yields CASSLGTGGGTEAFF. The full variable domain, completed using reference TRBV11-1 and TRBJ1-1, is EAEVAQSPRYKITEKSQAVAFWCDPISGHATLYWYRQILGQGPELLVQFQDESVVDDSQLPKDRFSAERLKGVDSTLKIQPAELGDSAMYLCASSLGTGGGTEAFFGQGTRLTVV.

The chain couples TRBV21-1 to TRBJ2-1; whether TRBD2, the table's D call, matches the DNA was not checked. TRBV21-1 is a known pseudogene. The CDR3 has 16 amino acids. DNA of the CDR3: TGTGCCAGCAGCATCCATAGGACTAGCGGGAACAATGAGCAGTTCTTC. Translated, it gives CASSIHRTSGNNEQFF.

This chain uses TRBV6-4 with TRBJ2-2; D not resolved. This CDR3 contains 14 residues. Trimming stripped 6 bases from V and 3 bases from J, with 11 bases between. The V gene's germline CDR1 is MRHNA and CDR2 SNTAGT. Here the CDR3 reads CASSSGLDTGELFF. CDR3 sequence (DNA): TGTGCCAGCAGCTCTGGGTTGGACACCGGGGAGCTGTTTTTT.

The chain uses TRBV28 and TRBJ2-7; D assignment may be TRBD1 or TRBD2 (5 bases each). Germline-derived CDR1 and CDR2 are MDHEN and SYDVKM. V was cut by 7 bases and J by 0 bases, with 16 bases left in between. The CDR3 runs to 15 residues. DNA for the CDR3: TGTGCCAGCATCTTATGGGGGATTTCCTCCTACGAGCAGTACTTC. It yields the protein CASILWGISSYEQYF. The whole variable domain, remainder taken from reference TRBV28 and TRBJ2-7, is DVKVTQSSRYLVKRTGEKVFLECVQDMDHENMFWYRQDPGLGLRLIYFSYDVKMKEKGDIPEGYSVSREKKERFSLILESASTNQTSMYLCASILWGISSYEQYFGPGTRLTVT.

The genes are TRBV14 and TRBJ2-1; either TRBD1 or TRBD2 may fit D (6 bases each). Looked up from germline, CDR1 is SGHDN and CDR2 is FVKESK. The CDR3 consists of 16 residues. Trimming took 0 bases from V and 8 from J, leaving 17 bases between them. The CDR3 protein is CASSQDGRGPGDEQFF. The CDR3, as DNA: TGTGCCAGCAGCCAAGACGGACGGGGGCCTGGCGATGAGCAGTTCTTC.

The V call is TRBV6-4, the J call TRBJ1-5; unclear D gene. CDR3 length: 13 residues. Germline V gene sequence: CDR1 MRHNA, CDR2 SNTAGT. V dropped 0 bases and J dropped 1 base, with 1 base sitting between them. CDR3 DNA sequence: TGTGCCAGCAGTGACTCGAGCAATCAGCCCCAGCATTTT. This codes for CASSDSSNQPQHF.

J is TRBJ1-5 and V is TRBV6-2 or TRBV6-3; D is unclear. This CDR3 has 14 amino acids. The germline CDR1 and CDR2 sequences are MNHEY and SVGEGT. Trimming took off 5 bases at V and 3 bases at J, with 11 bases between the two ends. This chain's CDR3 is CASSNGLYNQPQHF. CDR3 in DNA: TGTGCCAGCAGTAACGGACTGTACAATCAGCCCCAGCATTTT.

The chain combines TRBV2 with TRBJ2-3; 7 bases line up with TRBD1. The junction had 10 bases not matched to a gene; V was cut back by 3 bases and J by 7 bases. This CDR3 is built from 15 residues. Germline values: CDR1 SNHLY, CDR2 FYNNEI. The CDR3: CASSEGQLEGNTQYF. CDR3 nucleotides: TGTGCCAGCAGTGAGGGACAGCTTGAAGGTAATACGCAGTATTTT.

The V gene is TRBV5-4, the J gene TRBJ1-3; no clear D. V was shortened by 0 bases and J by 0 bases, with 4 bases between the two germline ends. Germline V gene sequence: CDR1 SGHNT, CDR2 YYREEE (reference sequence). This CDR3 is 14 amino acids long. CDR3 bases: TGTGCCAGCAGCTTGGACAGCTCTGGAAACACCATATATTTT. As protein: CASSLDSSGNTIYF.

The chain is built from TRBV18 and TRBJ1-5, with a possible D match to TRBD1 (6 bases). Germline values: CDR1 KGHSH, CDR2 LQKENI. This CDR3 spans 15 amino acids. V was pared by 3 bases and J by 7 bases, with 16 bases between. The CDR3 is CASSPPPGGRQPQHF. In nucleotides, the CDR3 is TGTGCCAGCTCACCTCCGCCCGGGGGCCGGCAGCCCCAGCATTTT.

This clone was detected a few times. This chain links TRBV6-5 with TRBJ1-1; D not certain. The CDR3 spans 13 residues. V was trimmed by 8 bases and J by 1 base, leaving 11 bases between them. Germline V gives CDR1 MNHEY, CDR2 SVGAGI. The CDR3 DNA sequence: TGTGCCAGCTCAACCGGGGAGAACACTGAAGCTTTCTTT. This codes for CASSTGENTEAFF.